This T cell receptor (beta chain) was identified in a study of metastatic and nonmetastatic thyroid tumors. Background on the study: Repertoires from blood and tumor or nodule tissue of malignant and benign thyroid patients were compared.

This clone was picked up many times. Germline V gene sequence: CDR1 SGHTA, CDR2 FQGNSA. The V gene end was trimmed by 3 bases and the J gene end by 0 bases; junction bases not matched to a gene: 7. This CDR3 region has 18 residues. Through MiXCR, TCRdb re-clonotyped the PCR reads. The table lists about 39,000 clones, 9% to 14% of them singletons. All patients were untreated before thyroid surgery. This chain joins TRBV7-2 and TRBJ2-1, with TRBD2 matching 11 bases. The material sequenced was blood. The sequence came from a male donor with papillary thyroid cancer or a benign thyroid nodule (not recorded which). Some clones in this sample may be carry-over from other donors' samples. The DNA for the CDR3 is TGTGCCAGCAGCTTGGGACTAGCGGACCTCAGCTCCTACAATGAGCAGTTCTTC. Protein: CASSLGLADLSSYNEQFF.